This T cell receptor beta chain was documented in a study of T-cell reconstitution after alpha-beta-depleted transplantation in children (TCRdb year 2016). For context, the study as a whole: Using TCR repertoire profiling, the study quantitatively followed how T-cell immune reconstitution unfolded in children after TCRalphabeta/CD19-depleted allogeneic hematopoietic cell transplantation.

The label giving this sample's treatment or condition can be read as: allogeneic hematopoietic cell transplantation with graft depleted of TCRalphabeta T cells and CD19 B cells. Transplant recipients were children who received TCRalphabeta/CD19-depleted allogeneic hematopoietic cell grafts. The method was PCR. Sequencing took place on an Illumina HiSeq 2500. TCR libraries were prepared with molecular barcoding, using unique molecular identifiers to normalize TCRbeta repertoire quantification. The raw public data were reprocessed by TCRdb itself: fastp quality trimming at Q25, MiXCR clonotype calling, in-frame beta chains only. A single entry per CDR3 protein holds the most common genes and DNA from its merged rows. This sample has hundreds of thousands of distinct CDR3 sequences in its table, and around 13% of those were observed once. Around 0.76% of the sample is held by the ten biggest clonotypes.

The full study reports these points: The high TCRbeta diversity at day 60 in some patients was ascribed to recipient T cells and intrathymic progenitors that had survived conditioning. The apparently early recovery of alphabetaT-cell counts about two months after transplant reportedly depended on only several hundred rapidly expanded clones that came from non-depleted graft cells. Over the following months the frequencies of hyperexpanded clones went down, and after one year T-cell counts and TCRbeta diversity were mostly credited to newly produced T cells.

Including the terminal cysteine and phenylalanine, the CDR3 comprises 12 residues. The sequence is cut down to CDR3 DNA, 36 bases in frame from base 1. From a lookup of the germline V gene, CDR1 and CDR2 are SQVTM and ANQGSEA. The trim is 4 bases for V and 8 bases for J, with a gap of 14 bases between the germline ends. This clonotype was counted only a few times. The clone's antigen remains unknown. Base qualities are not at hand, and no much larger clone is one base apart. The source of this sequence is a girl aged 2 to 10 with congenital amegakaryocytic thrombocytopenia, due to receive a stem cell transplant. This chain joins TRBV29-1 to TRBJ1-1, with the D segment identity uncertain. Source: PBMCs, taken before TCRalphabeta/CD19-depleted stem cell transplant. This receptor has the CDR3 CSVGMMGPEAFF. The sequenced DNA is TGCAGCGTTGGTATGATGGGTCCGGAAGCTTTCTTT.